This TCR beta chain was retrieved from a study of T cells in Graves' hyperthyroidism and ophthalmopathy. Study-wide points: The majority of expanded thyroid clonotypes above 0.001 also appeared in blood.

Uncontrolled infection, other autoimmune disease, pregnancy or lactation disqualified patients from enrolment. There were TCR beta CDR3 regions amplified from RNA transcripts. The TCR CDR3 was amplified in a first-round RT-PCR using the HTBI primer set. From the multiplex PCR reads, TCRdb called clonotypes with MiXCR, one entry per CDR3 protein. The sample holds 500,000 to 600,000 distinct CDR3 sequences, about a sixth seen once. A remark on this clonotype: Antigen: not known.

The CDR3 is made up of 16 amino acids. The V gene's germline CDR1 is LGHNA and CDR2 YSLEER. Deletions cut 4 bases from V and 5 bases from J, with 20 bases between. The sample was blood. This TCR derives from a woman under 30 with Graves' hyperthyroidism. The V call is TRBV4-3, the J call TRBJ2-5; D unclear. The CDR3 reads CASSPHYNSAAETQYF. As DNA, the CDR3 is TGCGCCAGCAGCCCCCATTATAACTCAGCTGCGGAGACCCAGTACTTC.